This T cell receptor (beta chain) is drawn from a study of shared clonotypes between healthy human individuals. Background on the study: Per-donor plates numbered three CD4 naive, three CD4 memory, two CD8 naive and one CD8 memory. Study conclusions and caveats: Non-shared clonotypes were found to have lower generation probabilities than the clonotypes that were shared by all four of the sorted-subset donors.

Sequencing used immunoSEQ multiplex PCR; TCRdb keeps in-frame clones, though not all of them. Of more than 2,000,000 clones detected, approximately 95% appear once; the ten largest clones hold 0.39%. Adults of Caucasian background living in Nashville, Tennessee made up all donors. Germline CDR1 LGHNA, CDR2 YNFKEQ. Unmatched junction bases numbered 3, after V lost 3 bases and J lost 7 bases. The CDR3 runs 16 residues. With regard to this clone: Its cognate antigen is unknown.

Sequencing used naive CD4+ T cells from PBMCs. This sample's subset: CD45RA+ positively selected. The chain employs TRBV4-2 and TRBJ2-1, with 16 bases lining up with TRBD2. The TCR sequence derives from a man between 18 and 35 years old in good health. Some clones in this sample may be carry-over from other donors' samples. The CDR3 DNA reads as TGTGCCAGCAGCCACCCGGGACTAGCGGGAGGGAATGAGCAGTTCTTC. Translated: CASSHPGLAGGNEQFF.